This TCR beta chain was recovered during a study of T-cell reconstitution after alpha-beta-depleted transplantation in children. Unique molecular identifiers were used to barcode this TCRbeta library. Via MiXCR, TCRdb re-called the PCR reads, giving one row per CDR3 protein. The sample contains 350,000 to 400,000 distinct CDR3 sequences, roughly 21% of which appear only once. This clonotype showed up many times. V lost 4 bases and J lost 0, with 19 bases in between. Germline V gene sequence: CDR1 MGHDK, CDR2 SYGVNS. This CDR3 comprises 17 residues. The chain carries TRBV25-1 and TRBJ2-7, with D tentatively TRBD1 (6 bases). This clonotype was obtained from a human donor who donated a stem cell graft to a child with acute myeloid leukemia. The sample here was PBMCs from the stem cell graft donor, taken from the stem cell graft. The CDR3 region is CASSAPREGGSSYEQYF. The CDR3 bases are TGTGCCAGCAGTGCCCCCCGGGAAGGGGGAAGCTCCTACGAGCAGTACTTC.